Shown below are 11 T cell receptor beta chains from a single sample sequenced in a study of T cell responses to AZD1222 COVID-19 vaccine. Repertoires were generated with immunoSEQ multiplex PCR, while TCRdb's copy carries only in-frame clones and drops some. This sample has 140,000 or so clones; approximately 85% occur once, and the top ten carry about 5.4%. Material: peripheral blood, obtained 28 days after the second dose of the MenACWY control vaccine. Every receptor here comes from an adult who received the MenACWY meningococcal vaccine as a control.

The rearrangement uses TRBV18 and TRBJ2-3; D gene uncertain. Trimming stripped 3 bases from V and 6 bases from J, with 4 bases between. The CDR3 spans 11 residues. The germline V gene encodes CDR1 KGHSH and CDR2 LQKENI. The CDR3 nucleotides are TGTGCCAGCTCACCGGGCGATACGCAGTATTTT. This encodes CASSPGDTQYF.

The rearrangement links TRBV18 to TRBJ2-1; 7 positions agree with TRBD2. The germline gives CDR1 KGHSH, CDR2 LQKENI. CDR3 length equals 16 residues. V shed 2 bases and J 0 bases; nucleotides not matched to a gene: 4. The CDR3, as DNA: TGTGCCAGCTCACCATGGGCGGGGGACTCCTACAATGAGCAGTTCTTC. Protein product: CASSPWAGDSYNEQFF. Full variable domain (outside the CDR3, taken from reference TRBV18 and TRBJ2-1): NAGVMQNPRHLVRRRGQEARLRCSPMKGHSHVYWYRQLPEEGLKFMVYLQKENIIDESGMPKERFSAEFPKEGPSILRIQQVVRGDSAAYFCASSPWAGDSYNEQFFGPGTRLTVL.

The CDR3 is CASSWRLAGGLLEQFF. CDR3 bases: TGTGCCAGCAGCTGGCGACTAGCGGGGGGCCTCCTTGAGCAGTTCTTC. This chain uses TRBV7-2 with TRBJ2-1; 13 bases are a match to TRBD2. V shed 4 bases, J shed 9 bases, and the junction held 9 bases outside the gene matches. Germline-derived CDR1 and CDR2 are SGHTA and FQGNSA. This CDR3 contains 16 residues.

V gene TRBV7-2 combines with J gene TRBJ1-1, with D possibly being TRBD1 (5 bases). V lost 5 bases to trimming and J lost 7 bases, with 17 bases between them. In germline, CDR1 is SGHTA, CDR2 FQGNSA. The CDR3 runs 14 residues. The CDR3 DNA reads TGTGCCAGCAGCCTAAATCGCCAGGGTCGTGAAGCTTTCTTT. Encoded protein: CASSLNRQGREAFF.

This chain links TRBV18 with TRBJ2-2; perhaps D is TRBD1 or TRBD2 (5 bases each). This CDR3 is 17 amino acids long. Trimming pared 5 bases from V and 0 bases from J, leaving 16 bases between. Germline lookup yields CDR1 KGHSH and CDR2 LQKENI. Here the CDR3 reads CASSSDDRGANTGELFF. CDR3 coding DNA: TGTGCCAGCTCATCAGACGATCGAGGGGCGAACACCGGGGAGCTGTTTTTT.

The chain couples TRBV7-8 to TRBJ2-1; D is uncertain. The V gene lost 4 bases and the J gene lost 3 bases, with 7 bases spanning the gap. This CDR3 comprises 13 residues. Germline values: CDR1 SGHVS, CDR2 FQNEAQ. The CDR3 DNA reads TGTGCCAGCAGCTCGACATACTACAATGAGCAGTTCTTC. This gives the protein CASSSTYYNEQFF. Full variable domain (outside the CDR3, taken from reference TRBV7-8 and TRBJ2-1): GAGVSQSPRYKVAKRGQDVALRCDPISGHVSLFWYQQALGQGPEFLTYFQNEAQLDKSGLPSDRFFAERPEGSVSTLKIQRTQQEDSAVYLCASSSTYYNEQFFGPGTRLTVL.

This clone was counted once. This rearrangement joins TRBV4-1 to TRBJ2-7, with a weak D call TRBD1 (5 bases). The ends were cut back, 4 bases at V and 4 bases at J, with 11 bases in the middle. CDR3 size: 13 residues. In germline, CDR1 is MGHRA, CDR2 YSYEKL. Here the CDR3 reads CASSRNTGYEQYF. CDR3 in DNA: TGCGCCAGCAGCCGCAATACAGGTTACGAGCAGTACTTC.

The chain's CDR3 is CASSSGTATGVAKNIQYF. CDR3 in DNA: TGTGCCAGCAGCTCGGGGACGGCGACGGGAGTTGCCAAAAACATTCAGTACTTC. The rearrangement uses TRBV7-6 and TRBJ2-4; a weak D match, TRBD2 (6 bases). Germline V CDR1 and CDR2: SGHVS, FNYEAQ. The CDR3 length is 18 residues. The germline V and J ends were trimmed by 4 bases and 1 base, with 20 bases remaining between them.

The chain links TRBV7-9 to TRBJ1-1, with D uncertain. Germline V lookup: CDR1 SEHNR, CDR2 FQNEAQ (reference sequence). Deletions cut 4 bases from V and 5 bases from J, with 11 bases between. The CDR3 is 13 residues long. This CDR3 is CASSSPAETEAFF. The CDR3 DNA is TGTGCCAGCAGCTCCCCAGCGGAGACTGAAGCTTTCTTT.

The V and J genes are TRBV6-5 and TRBJ2-3; the D gene is possibly TRBD1 (5 bases). Germline V gives CDR1 MNHEY, CDR2 SVGAGI. The CDR3 contains 14 residues. V was trimmed by 6 bases and J by 0 bases, leaving 10 bases between them. CDR3 bases: TGTGCCAGCAGGACCCAGGGCAGCACAGATACGCAGTATTTT. Translated: CASRTQGSTDTQYF.

The chain combines TRBV6-5 with TRBJ1-3; D unresolved. V was clipped by 6 bases and J by 0 bases, with 3 bases between them. CDR1 and CDR2 from the germline V gene are MNHEY and SVGAGI. The CDR3 is 12 amino acids. CDR3 DNA: TGTGCCAGCAGAATCTCTGGAAACACCATATATTTT. It codes for CASRISGNTIYF.